Presented here are 19 T cell receptor beta chains from one specimen sequenced in a study of blood T cell repertoires in COVID-19. Repertoires were generated with immunoSEQ multiplex PCR, while TCRdb's copy carries only in-frame clones and drops some. Here the sample spans tens of thousands of clones, roughly 89% being singletons. Material: peripheral blood. These TCRs come from a man in his fifties or sixties with COVID-19, enrolled during active disease.

The CDR3 nucleotides read TGTGCTAGTGGTTTGGTACGGATAGCGGGACACTACGAGCAGTACTTC. Translating gives CASGLVRIAGHYEQYF. V is TRBV12-5 and J is TRBJ2-7, with 8 bases identical to TRBD2. V lost 0 bases and J lost 3; bases outside the gene matches: 7. CDR3 size: 16 residues. Looked up from germline, CDR1 is LGHNT and CDR2 is FRNRAP.

This clone has only a few counts. The chain is built from TRBV18 and TRBJ2-2; tentatively, D is TRBD1 (6 bases). This CDR3 has 14 residues. V was trimmed by 2 bases and J by 6 bases, leaving 10 bases between them. Germline V gene lookup returns CDR1 KGHSH and CDR2 LQKENI. The CDR3 reads CASSPSQGPGELFF. In DNA, the CDR3 is TGTGCCAGCTCACCAAGCCAGGGGCCCGGGGAGCTGTTTTTT. Full variable domain (outside the CDR3, taken from reference TRBV18 and TRBJ2-2): NAGVMQNPRHLVRRRGQEARLRCSPMKGHSHVYWYRQLPEEGLKFMVYLQKENIIDESGMPKERFSAEFPKEGPSILRIQQVVRGDSAAYFCASSPSQGPGELFFGEGSRLTVL.

The V and J genes are TRBV7-6 and TRBJ2-7, with a weak D call TRBD2 (5 bases). Germline V gene sequence: CDR1 SGHVS, CDR2 FNYEAQ. The CDR3 is 16 residues long. Trimming removed 4 bases at V and 2 bases at J, with 18 bases between. The CDR3 DNA follows: TGTGCCAGCAGCTCACAATATCGGACTCCTACCTACGAGCAGTACTTC. It is translated as CASSSQYRTPTYEQYF.

The genes are TRBV3-1 (or the pseudogene TRBV3-2) and TRBJ1-1; D possibly corresponds to TRBD1 (5 bases). The ends were cut back, 1 base at V and 7 bases at J, with 13 bases in the middle. Germline V gives CDR1 LGHDT, CDR2 YNNKEL (reference sequence). The CDR3 consists of 14 residues. Here the CDR3 reads CASSQVAGINEAFF. CDR3 sequence (DNA): TGTGCCAGCAGCCAAGTGGCAGGGATAAATGAAGCTTTCTTT.

This clone was detected only once. The chain's CDR3 is CATSSSDRGVPEAFF. CDR3 nucleotide sequence: TGTGCCACCAGCTCTTCTGACAGGGGCGTACCTGAAGCTTTCTTT. This chain connects TRBV15 to TRBJ1-1; TRBD1 aligns across 8 bases. CDR3 length: 15 residues. V trimming: 5 bases; J trimming: 6 bases; junction bases outside the gene matches: 11. Germline CDR1 reads LNHNV; CDR2 reads YYDKDF (reference sequence).

The chain combines TRBV3-1 (or the pseudogene TRBV3-2) with TRBJ2-1, with D maybe TRBD2 (6 bases). The CDR3 consists of 13 residues. Trimming shortened V by 3 bases and J by 8 bases, and 11 bases separated the two germline ends. Germline CDR1 and CDR2: LGHDT and YNNKEL (reference sequence). The CDR3 nucleotides read TGTGCCAGCAGCCAGGAGGGTTTCGATGAGCAGTTCTTC. Translation: CASSQEGFDEQFF.

The genes are TRBV2 and TRBJ1-2; weak D call: TRBD1 (5 bases). This CDR3 is built from 16 residues. The germline V and J ends were trimmed by 8 bases and 2 bases, with 21 bases remaining between them. Germline V CDR1 and CDR2: SNHLY, FYNNEI. Here the CDR3 reads CASVGGGKRKNYGYTF. Here the CDR3 DNA reads TGTGCCAGCGTTGGGGGGGGAAAGAGGAAAAACTATGGCTACACCTTC.

The DNA of the CDR3 is TGTGCCAGTAGTATAGATCGGACAGAGAGCACAGATACGCAGTATTTT. Protein: CASSIDRTESTDTQYF. The gene calls are TRBV19 and TRBJ2-3; possible D gene TRBD1, 6 bases. V was cut by 0 bases and J by 0 bases, with 10 bases left in between. This CDR3 spans 16 amino acids. Germline V lookup: CDR1 LNHDA, CDR2 SQIVND (reference sequence).

This chain joins TRBV19 and TRBJ1-2; D uncertain. Trimming removed 4 bases from V and 8 bases from J, with 14 bases in between. The CDR3 length is 13 residues. Germline V gene lookup returns CDR1 LNHDA and CDR2 SQIVND (reference sequence). This CDR3 is CASSTTSVGGYTF. The CDR3 DNA reads TGTGCCAGTAGTACCACGTCGGTGGGCGGCTACACCTTC. Combining the CDR3 with reference TRBV19 and TRBJ1-2 gives the whole variable domain DGGITQSPKYLFRKEGQNVTLSCEQNLNHDAMYWYRQDPGQGLRLIYYSQIVNDFQKGDIAEGYSVSREKKESFPLTVTSAQKNPTAFYLCASSTTSVGGYTFGSGTRLTVV.

In its sample, this clone was seen a few times. The rearrangement uses TRBV6-5 and TRBJ2-7, with D perhaps TRBD2 (6 bases). V was cut by 6 bases and J by 3 bases, with 15 bases left in between. This CDR3 spans 14 amino acids. The V gene's germline CDR1 is MNHEY and CDR2 SVGAGI. The CDR3 reads CASSRLVGGYEQYF. CDR3 nucleotides: TGTGCCAGCAGCAGACTAGTCGGCGGCTACGAGCAGTACTTC.

The V call is TRBV12-3 or TRBV12-4, the J call TRBJ2-3, with D unresolved. This CDR3 has 12 amino acids. The V end was cut by 5 bases, the J end by 4 bases, with 7 bases between. CDR3 region: CASSVLPDTQYF. DNA of the CDR3: TGTGCCAGCAGTGTACTCCCAGATACGCAGTATTTT.

This clone was seen more than once but under ten times. This chain connects TRBV3-1 (or the pseudogene TRBV3-2) to TRBJ1-4, with no clear D. The V end lost 0 bases, the J end lost 9 bases, and 11 bases lay between the germline ends. Germline CDR1 reads LGHDT; CDR2 reads YNNKEL (reference sequence). This CDR3 is 14 amino acids long. In DNA form, the CDR3 reads TGTGCCAGCAGCCAAGATTGGGCAGCCAAAAAACTGTTTTTT. Its translation is CASSQDWAAKKLFF.

The CDR3 coding sequence is TGTGCCAGCAGCAGCACAGGGAGGAACACTGAAGCTTTCTTT. It is translated as CASSSTGRNTEAFF. V is TRBV5-8 and J is TRBJ1-1, with D perhaps matching TRBD1 (6 bases). Germline V gene sequence: CDR1 SGHTS, CDR2 YDEGEE. The germline V and J ends were trimmed by 4 bases and 1 base, with 11 bases remaining between them. The CDR3 extends over 14 amino acids.

The rearrangement joins TRBV19 to TRBJ2-2; TRBD1 aligns across 8 bases. V was clipped by 2 bases and J by 1 base; unmatched bases: 3. Germline lookup yields CDR1 LNHDA and CDR2 SQIVND (reference sequence). This CDR3 has 16 amino acids. In DNA, the CDR3 is TGTGCCAGTAGTATACAGGGGGCTTGGAACACCGGGGAGCTGTTTTTT. This sequence encodes CASSIQGAWNTGELFF. The variable domain in full, with the rest retrieved from reference TRBV19 and TRBJ2-2, is DGGITQSPKYLFRKEGQNVTLSCEQNLNHDAMYWYRQDPGQGLRLIYYSQIVNDFQKGDIAEGYSVSREKKESFPLTVTSAQKNPTAFYLCASSIQGAWNTGELFFGEGSRLTVL.

The rearrangement joins TRBV30 to TRBJ1-1, with 9 bases fitting TRBD1. V lost 1 base, J lost 4 bases, and 7 bases stayed unmatched. The CDR3 consists of 15 residues. CDR1 and CDR2 from the germline V gene are GTSNPN and SVGIG (reference sequence). CDR3 in amino acids: CAWSEFTGGPTEAFF. CDR3 DNA: TGTGCCTGGAGTGAGTTCACAGGGGGCCCCACTGAAGCTTTCTTT. Drawing the rest from reference TRBV30 and TRBJ1-1, the complete variable domain is SQTIHQWPATLVQPVGSPLSLECTVEGTSNPNLYWYRQAAGRGLQLLFYSVGIGQISSEVPQNLSASRPQDRQFILSSKKLLLSDSGFYLCAWSEFTGGPTEAFFGQGTRLTVV.

The rearrangement links TRBV2 to TRBJ2-3; perhaps TRBD2 as D (5 bases). In germline, CDR1 is SNHLY, CDR2 FYNNEI. The V gene lost 4 bases and the J gene lost 2 bases, with 7 bases spanning the gap. The CDR3 is 13 residues long. CDR3 bases: TGTGCCAGCAGTGCCGACTACACAGATACGCAGTATTTT. Translating gives CASSADYTDTQYF.

The chain links TRBV5-4 to TRBJ1-2; D is possibly TRBD1 (6 bases). The CDR3 has 11 residues. The V end lost 2 bases, the J end lost 9 bases, and 8 bases lay between the germline ends. Germline lookup yields CDR1 SGHNT and CDR2 YYREEE (reference sequence). The CDR3 nucleotides are TGTGCCAGCAGCTTTACAGGGAGCTACACCTTC. This translates into CASSFTGSYTF.

The chain uses TRBV6-5 and TRBJ1-1; D unclear. With 7 bases removed from V and 6 bases from J, the gap between germline ends came to 15 bases. The CDR3 covers 13 residues. Germline CDR1 is MNHEY and CDR2 is SVGAGI. The CDR3 is CASTLDLGAEAFF. CDR3 nucleotide sequence: TGTGCCAGCACCCTGGACCTCGGGGCTGAAGCTTTCTTT.

This clone showed up just once. This chain uses TRBV4-1 with TRBJ1-1; tentative D call: TRBD1 (5 bases). The V end lost 1 base, the J end lost 7 bases, and 10 bases lay between the germline ends. CDR3 length: 13 amino acids. Germline V lookup: CDR1 MGHRA, CDR2 YSYEKL. CDR3 loop: CASSQGVTGEAFF. The CDR3 nucleotides are TGCGCCAGCAGCCAAGGGGTAACAGGTGAAGCTTTCTTT.